Below, 28 T cell receptor beta chains from the same sample are listed, as sequenced in a study of shared clonotypes between healthy human individuals. Naive CD8 cells lacked CD45RO and underwent positive selection for CCR7, leaving out terminally differentiated effector memory CD45RA+ cells. Here immunoSEQ multiplex PCR was the method, and the copy in TCRdb shows in-frame clones only, minus some. The table lists nearly 2 million clones, approximately 95% of them singletons. Material for sequencing was naive CD8+ T cells sorted from blood. The source of these receptors is a young man in good health.

This clone came up once. The chain joins TRBV2 to TRBJ2-7; D may be TRBD1 or TRBD2 (5 bases each). The CDR3 loop spans 13 amino acids. V lost 5 bases and J 6 bases, leaving 14 bases between the germline ends. From germline, CDR1 is SNHLY and CDR2 FYNNEI. CDR3 region: CASSPREPGEQYF. The CDR3, as DNA: TGTGCCAGCAGTCCCAGGGAGCCGGGCGAGCAGTACTTC.

The chain's CDR3 is CASSLPDSLYNEQFF. The CDR3 DNA reads as TGTGCCAGCAGCTTACCGGACAGCCTTTACAATGAGCAGTTCTTC. J is TRBJ2-1 and V is TRBV7-9; TRBD1 might be the D (6 bases). Trimming took off 2 bases at V and 4 bases at J, with 12 bases between the two ends. This CDR3 contains 15 residues. CDR1 and CDR2 from the germline V gene are SEHNR and FQNEAQ (reference sequence).

As regards this clone: Within the sample, other DNA sequences also encode this same CDR3. The J gene is TRBJ2-7, the V gene TRBV9, with TRBD1 matching over 11 bases. Per germline, CDR1 SGDLS and CDR2 YYNGEE. The CDR3 length is 15 residues. Losses at the gene ends were 0 bases for V and 4 bases for J; bases not matched to a gene: 3. CDR3 bases: TGTGCCAGCAGCGTAGAGGGGACAGGGGGTTACGAGCAGTACTTC. It yields the protein CASSVEGTGGYEQYF.

The V gene is TRBV7-2, the J gene TRBJ2-7; D gene ambiguous. V was shortened by 5 bases and J by 3 bases, with 11 bases between the two germline ends. This CDR3 spans 13 amino acids. Per germline, CDR1 SGHTA and CDR2 FQGNSA. As DNA, the CDR3 is TGTGCCAGCAGCGTTCCCCCAGACTACGAGCAGTACTTC. Translated: CASSVPPDYEQYF.

On this clone itself: Other DNA sequences in this sample translate to the same CDR3. The chain recombines TRBV25-1 with TRBJ2-2, with D hard to call. The CDR3 has 13 amino acids. Germline CDR1 and CDR2: MGHDK and SYGVNS. The V end lost 3 bases, the J end lost 4 bases, and 6 bases lay between the germline ends. The DNA for the CDR3 is TGTGCCAGCAGTGAGTGGGGCACCGGGGAGCTGTTTTTT. As protein: CASSEWGTGELFF.

The rearrangement uses TRBV5-1 and TRBJ2-4; either TRBD1 or TRBD2 may fit D (6 bases each). V was pared by 1 base and J by 0 bases, with 11 bases between. The CDR3 runs to 16 residues. Germline assignment: CDR1 SGHRS and CDR2 YFSETQ. The chain's CDR3 is CASSLSGAVAKNIQYF. The CDR3 DNA reads as TGCGCCAGCAGCTTGTCGGGGGCCGTAGCCAAAAACATTCAGTACTTC.

This clone was seen a single time. This chain uses TRBV9 with TRBJ1-2; D not certain. The ends were cut back, 3 bases at V and 4 bases at J, with 13 bases in the middle. CDR1 SGDLS and CDR2 YYNGEE come from the germline V gene. The CDR3 has 14 amino acids. The CDR3 sequence: CASSATTPFYGYTF. The CDR3 DNA is TGTGCCAGCAGCGCTACGACACCTTTCTATGGCTACACCTTC.

The chain has TRBV2 and TRBJ1-3, with D possibly matching TRBD1 (5 bases). The V and J ends lost 10 bases and 3 bases respectively, with 10 bases between them. The CDR3 is made up of 12 amino acids. Germline values: CDR1 SNHLY, CDR2 FYNNEI. The CDR3 reads CATQGSGNTIYF. CDR3 in DNA: TGTGCCACCCAGGGTAGTGGAAACACCATATATTTT.

The V call is TRBV11-2, the J call TRBJ2-1; 10 bases align to TRBD2. Unmatched junction bases numbered 7, after V lost 5 bases and J lost 3 bases. This CDR3 spans 16 amino acids. Germline-derived CDR1 and CDR2 are SGHAT and FQNNGV. The CDR3 reads CASSPSTSGRYNEQFF. As DNA, the CDR3 is TGTGCCAGCAGCCCCTCGACTAGCGGGCGCTACAATGAGCAGTTCTTC.

The V and J genes are TRBV4-3 and TRBJ1-5; D remains ambiguous. Trimming removed 1 base at V and 7 bases at J, with 8 bases between. CDR1 is LGHNA, CDR2 YSLEER, per germline. The CDR3 loop spans 13 amino acids. CDR3 loop: CASSQVIWQPQHF. The CDR3 DNA is TGCGCCAGCAGCCAAGTTATCTGGCAGCCCCAGCATTTT.

The chain is built from TRBV7-9 and TRBJ2-7; 8 positions match TRBD1. This CDR3 has 16 residues. Germline loops: CDR1 SEHNR, CDR2 FQNEAQ (reference sequence). The J segment lost 5 bases and the V segment lost 5 bases, leaving 14 bases of the junction unmatched. The CDR3 DNA follows: TGTGCCAGCAGCCCACCCGTTAGGGACAGGATCCACGAGCAGTACTTC. Protein product: CASSPPVRDRIHEQYF.

The rearrangement uses TRBV29-1 and TRBJ2-2, with D unclear. CDR1 SQVTM and CDR2 ANQGSEA come from the germline V gene. The ends were cut back, 5 bases at V and 5 bases at J, with 9 bases in the middle. The CDR3 loop spans 12 amino acids. The CDR3 loop is CSVRWSTGELFF. CDR3 in DNA: TGCAGCGTTCGGTGGTCAACCGGGGAGCTGTTTTTT.

This chain uses TRBV6-5 with TRBJ2-7; D is unresolved. CDR3 length equals 13 residues. Trimming took off 2 bases at V and 3 bases at J, with 8 bases between the two ends. CDR1 and CDR2 from the germline V gene are MNHEY and SVGAGI. CDR3 protein: CASSYRDFYEQYF. CDR3 coding DNA: TGTGCCAGCAGTTACAGGGATTTCTACGAGCAGTACTTC.

V usage is TRBV6-6 and J usage is TRBJ1-1, with 7 positions matching TRBD1. CDR3 length: 15 residues. V was pared by 7 bases and J by 3 bases, with 11 bases of the junction left unmatched. Germline V gene sequence: CDR1 MNHNY, CDR2 SVGAGI (reference sequence). CDR3 DNA: TGTGCCAGCATGGTCAGGGGGAGGGGGGACACTGAAGCTTTCTTT. Translated, it gives CASMVRGRGDTEAFF.

V and J are TRBV13 and TRBJ2-1; 9 bases match TRBD1. The V gene end was trimmed by 8 bases and the J gene end by 9 bases; junction bases not matched to a gene: 5. From germline, CDR1 is PRHDT and CDR2 FYEKMQ (reference sequence). There are 12 residues in the CDR3. The CDR3 sequence is CASSTGGTEQFF. Written as DNA, the CDR3 is TGTGCCAGCTCGACAGGGGGGACTGAGCAGTTCTTC.

This chain connects TRBV5-1 to TRBJ2-7; D remains ambiguous. Germline V gene data show CDR1 as SGHRS and CDR2 as YFSETQ. CDR3 length: 13 amino acids. V lost 4 bases to trimming and J lost 1 base, with 9 bases between them. The chain's CDR3 is CASSPVGSYEQYF. CDR3 sequence (DNA): TGCGCCAGCAGCCCCGTAGGGTCCTACGAGCAGTACTTC.

This sequence joins TRBV27 and TRBJ1-5, with TRBD1 matching over 7 bases. Germline loops: CDR1 MNHEY, CDR2 SMNVEV (reference sequence). The CDR3 length is 15 residues. Losses at the gene ends were 10 bases for V and 2 bases for J; bases not matched to a gene: 11. CDR3: CATRPITGGNQPQHF. CDR3 nucleotides: TGTGCCACACGTCCGATTACAGGGGGCAATCAGCCCCAGCATTTT.

The rearrangement links TRBV28 to TRBJ2-7; possible D gene TRBD2, 7 bases. The germline V and J ends were trimmed by 5 bases and 5 bases, with 13 bases remaining between them. The CDR3 sequence is 13 residues long. CDR1 MDHEN and CDR2 SYDVKM come from the germline V gene. DNA of the CDR3: TGTGCCAGCAGTAGGGGGGGAGGGGACGAGCAGTACTTC. This translates into CASSRGGGDEQYF.

The chain employs TRBV7-8 and TRBJ2-7; D may correspond to TRBD1 or TRBD2 (5 bases each). The CDR3 extends over 17 amino acids. V was shortened by 1 base and J by 0 bases, with 16 bases between the two germline ends. Germline CDR1 and CDR2: SGHVS and FQNEAQ. CDR3 in DNA: TGTGCCAGCAGCTTAGTTGTGGGGGTGTCTAACTCCTACGAGCAGTACTTC. Its protein is CASSLVVGVSNSYEQYF.

The chain employs TRBV6-1 and TRBJ1-5, with a weak D call TRBD1 (6 bases). The CDR3 has 17 amino acids. In germline, CDR1 is MNHNS, CDR2 SASEGT. The V and J ends lost 4 bases and 0 bases respectively, with 16 bases between them. DNA for the CDR3: TGTGCCAGCAGTGGCGGCAGGGGCACAATTAGCAATCAGCCCCAGCATTTT. Protein: CASSGGRGTISNQPQHF.

The rearrangement links TRBV6-5 to TRBJ2-1; the D gene is possibly TRBD2 (6 bases). The V and J ends lost 0 bases and 8 bases respectively, with 14 bases between them. The length of the CDR3 is 15 residues. Per the germline V gene, CDR1 is MNHEY and CDR2 is SVGAGI. As DNA, the CDR3 is TGTGCCAGCAGTTACTCGATGAGCGGGCGGGATGAGCAGTTCTTC. Translating it yields CASSYSMSGRDEQFF.

The rearrangement joins TRBV11-1 to TRBJ2-7; 9 bases are a match to TRBD1. V gave up 6 bases and J gave up 6 bases; unmatched junction bases: 9. Germline V gene data show CDR1 as SGHAT and CDR2 as FQDESV (reference sequence). The CDR3 length is 14 residues. The CDR3 region is CASRPTGTGIEQYF. The CDR3 DNA is TGTGCCAGCAGGCCAACCGGGACAGGGATCGAGCAGTACTTC. Based on the CDR3 plus reference TRBV11-1 and TRBJ2-7, the full variable domain is EAEVAQSPRYKITEKSQAVAFWCDPISGHATLYWYRQILGQGPELLVQFQDESVVDDSQLPKDRFSAERLKGVDSTLKIQPAELGDSAMYLCASRPTGTGIEQYFGPGTRLTVT.

The chain joins TRBV7-2 to TRBJ2-4, with D maybe TRBD1 (5 bases). Germline V lookup: CDR1 SGHTA, CDR2 FQGNSA. Between the trimmed V and J ends, which lost 5 bases and 6 bases, there was a span of 26 bases. This CDR3 is 18 amino acids long. The chain's CDR3 is CASSLSGGEDWGRNIQYF. CDR3 nucleotides: TGTGCCAGCAGCCTAAGTGGCGGAGAGGATTGGGGCAGAAACATTCAGTACTTC.

The V gene is TRBV30, the J gene TRBJ2-6; D is ambiguous. Looked up from germline, CDR1 is GTSNPN and CDR2 is SVGIG (reference sequence). V lost 7 bases to trimming and J lost 0 bases, with 13 bases between them. This CDR3 is built from 15 residues. CDR3 nucleotide sequence: TGTGCCTTTACCGGACCATACTCTGGGGCCAACGTCCTGACTTTC. This translates into CAFTGPYSGANVLTF. The entire variable domain, with the rest obtained from reference TRBV30 and TRBJ2-6, is as follows: SQTIHQWPATLVQPVGSPLSLECTVEGTSNPNLYWYRQAAGRGLQLLFYSVGIGQISSEVPQNLSASRPQDRQFILSSKKLLLSDSGFYLCAFTGPYSGANVLTFGAGSRLTVL.

As for this clone: This CDR3 is also generated by other DNA sequences in the sample. The rearrangement uses TRBV5-1 and TRBJ2-1; 7 positions match TRBD1. In germline, CDR1 is SGHRS, CDR2 YFSETQ. The CDR3 loop spans 15 amino acids. J lost 4 bases, V lost 1 base, and 5 bases had no gene match. CDR3 region: CASSLRQGVYNEQFF. CDR3 bases: TGCGCCAGCAGCTTGCGGCAGGGGGTGTACAATGAGCAGTTCTTC. The full variable domain, completed using reference TRBV5-1 and TRBJ2-1, is KAGVTQTPRYLIKTRGQQVTLSCSPISGHRSVSWYQQTPGQGLQFLFEYFSETQRNKGNFPGRFSGRQFSNSRSEMNVSTLELGDSALYLCASSLRQGVYNEQFFGPGTRLTVL.

V is TRBV19 and J is TRBJ1-4, with D unclear. The CDR3 is made up of 9 amino acids. V shed 11 bases and J shed 8 bases, with 6 bases lying between them. Per the germline V gene, CDR1 is LNHDA and CDR2 is SQIVND (reference sequence). For the CDR3, the DNA is TGTGCCGGGAGCGAAAAACTGTTTTTT. Translated: CAGSEKLFF.

This clone has a single count. V is TRBV27 and J is TRBJ2-3, with D tentatively TRBD1 or TRBD2 (6 bases each). The CDR3 sequence is 17 residues long. V lost 2 bases to trimming and J lost 4 bases, with 19 bases between them. CDR1 MNHEY and CDR2 SMNVEV come from the germline V gene (reference sequence). For the CDR3, the DNA is TGTGCCAGCAGTTTACAATACTGGGGGGCCCCCCCAGATACGCAGTATTTT. Its protein product is CASSLQYWGAPPDTQYF.

V gene TRBV21-1 combines with J gene TRBJ1-1; the tabulated D call, TRBD1, remains unverified against the DNA. TRBV21-1 is reported as a pseudogene. The CDR3 contains 14 residues. For the CDR3, the DNA is TGTGCCAGCAGCAGTTACAGGGGAAGCACTGAAGCTTTCTTT. Translation: CASSSYRGSTEAFF.